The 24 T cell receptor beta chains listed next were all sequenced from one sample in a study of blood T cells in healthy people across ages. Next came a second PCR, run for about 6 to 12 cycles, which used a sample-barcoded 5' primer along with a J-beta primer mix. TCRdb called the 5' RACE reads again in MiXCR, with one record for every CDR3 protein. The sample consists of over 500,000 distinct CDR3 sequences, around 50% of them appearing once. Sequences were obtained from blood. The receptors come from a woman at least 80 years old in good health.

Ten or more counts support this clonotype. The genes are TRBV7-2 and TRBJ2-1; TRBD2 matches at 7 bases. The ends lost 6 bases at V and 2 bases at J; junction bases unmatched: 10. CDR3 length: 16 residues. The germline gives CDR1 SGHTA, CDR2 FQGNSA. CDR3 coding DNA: TGTGCCAGCAGTCAATGGGGGGGTCCCGCCTACAATGAGCAGTTCTTC. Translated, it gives CASSQWGGPAYNEQFF.

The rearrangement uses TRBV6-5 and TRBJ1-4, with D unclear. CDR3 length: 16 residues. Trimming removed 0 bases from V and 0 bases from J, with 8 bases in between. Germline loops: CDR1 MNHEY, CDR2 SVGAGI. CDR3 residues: CASSYSPPATNEKLFF. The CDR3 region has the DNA TGTGCCAGCAGTTACTCCCCGCCTGCAACTAATGAAAAACTGTTTTTT.

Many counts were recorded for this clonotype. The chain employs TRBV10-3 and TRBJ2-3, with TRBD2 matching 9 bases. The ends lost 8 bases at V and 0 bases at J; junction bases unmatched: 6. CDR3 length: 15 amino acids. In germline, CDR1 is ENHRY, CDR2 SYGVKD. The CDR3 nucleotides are TGTGCCATCGGAATAGCGGGGGCGAGCACAGATACGCAGTATTTT. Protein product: CAIGIAGASTDTQYF.

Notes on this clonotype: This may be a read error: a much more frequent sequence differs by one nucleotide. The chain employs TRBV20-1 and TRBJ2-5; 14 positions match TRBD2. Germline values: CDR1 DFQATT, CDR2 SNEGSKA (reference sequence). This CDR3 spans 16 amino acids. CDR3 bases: TGCAGTGCACATCGACTAGCGGGGGGGCGTCGAGAGACCCTGTACTTC. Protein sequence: CSAHRLAGGRRETLYF.

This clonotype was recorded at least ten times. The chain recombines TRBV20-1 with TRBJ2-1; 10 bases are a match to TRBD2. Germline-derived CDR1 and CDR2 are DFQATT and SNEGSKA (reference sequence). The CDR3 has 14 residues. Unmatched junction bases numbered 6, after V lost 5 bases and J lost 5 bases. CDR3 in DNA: TGCAGTGCTCGGCGAGCGGGAGGGGACAATGAGCAGTTCTTC. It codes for CSARRAGGDNEQFF.

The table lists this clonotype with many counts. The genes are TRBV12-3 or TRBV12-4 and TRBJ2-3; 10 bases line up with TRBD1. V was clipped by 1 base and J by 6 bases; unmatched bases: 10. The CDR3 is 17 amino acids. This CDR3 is CASSLDRTGGPGDTQYF. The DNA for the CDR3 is TGTGCCAGCAGTTTAGATAGGACAGGGGGTCCGGGTGATACGCAGTATTTT.

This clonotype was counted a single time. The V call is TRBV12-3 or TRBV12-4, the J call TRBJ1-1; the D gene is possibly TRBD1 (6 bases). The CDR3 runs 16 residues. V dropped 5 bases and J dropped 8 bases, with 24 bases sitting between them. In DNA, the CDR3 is TGTGCCAGCAGTCAAGTTACTGGACAGCTACACAGAGAAGCTTTCTTT. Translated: CASSQVTGQLHREAFF.

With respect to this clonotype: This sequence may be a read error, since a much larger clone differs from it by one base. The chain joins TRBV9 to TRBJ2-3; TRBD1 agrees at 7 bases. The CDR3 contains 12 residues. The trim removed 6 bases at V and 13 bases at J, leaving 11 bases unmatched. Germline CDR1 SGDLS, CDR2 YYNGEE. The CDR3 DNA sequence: TGTGCCAGCATCGAAAGACAGGGTGGGAAGTATTTT. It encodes CASIERQGGKYF.

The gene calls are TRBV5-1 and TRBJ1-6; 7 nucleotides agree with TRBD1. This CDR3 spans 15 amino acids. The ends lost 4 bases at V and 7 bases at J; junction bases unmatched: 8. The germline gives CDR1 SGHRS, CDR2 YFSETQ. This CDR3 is CASSPRTGGNSPLHF. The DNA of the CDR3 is TGCGCCAGCAGCCCCCGGACAGGAGGGAATTCACCCCTCCACTTT.

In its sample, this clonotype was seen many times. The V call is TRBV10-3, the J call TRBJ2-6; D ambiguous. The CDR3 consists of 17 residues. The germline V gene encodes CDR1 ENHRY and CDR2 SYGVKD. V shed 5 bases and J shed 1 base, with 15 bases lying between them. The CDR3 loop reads CAISPISSGSGANVLTF. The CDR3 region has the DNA TGTGCCATCAGTCCCATATCATCAGGATCTGGGGCCAACGTCCTGACTTTC.

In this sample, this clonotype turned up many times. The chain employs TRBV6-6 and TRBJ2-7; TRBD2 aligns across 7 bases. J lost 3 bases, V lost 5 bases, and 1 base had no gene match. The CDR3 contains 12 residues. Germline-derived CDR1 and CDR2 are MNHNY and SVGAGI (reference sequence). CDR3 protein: CASSTSDYEQYF. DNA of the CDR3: TGTGCCAGCAGTACTAGCGACTACGAGCAGTACTTC.

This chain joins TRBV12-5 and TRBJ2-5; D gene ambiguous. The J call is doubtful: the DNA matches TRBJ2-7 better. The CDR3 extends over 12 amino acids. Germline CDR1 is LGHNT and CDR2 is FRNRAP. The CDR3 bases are TGTGCTAGTGGTTTGCGTGGGTACGAGCAGTACTTC. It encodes CASGLRGYEQYF.

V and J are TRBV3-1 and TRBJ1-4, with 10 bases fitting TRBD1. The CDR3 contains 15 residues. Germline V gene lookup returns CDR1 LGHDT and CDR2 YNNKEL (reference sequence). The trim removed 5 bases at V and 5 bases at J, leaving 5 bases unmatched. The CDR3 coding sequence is TGTGCCAGCAGCTGGCGGGGACAGGGGAATGAAAAACTGTTTTTT. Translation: CASSWRGQGNEKLFF.

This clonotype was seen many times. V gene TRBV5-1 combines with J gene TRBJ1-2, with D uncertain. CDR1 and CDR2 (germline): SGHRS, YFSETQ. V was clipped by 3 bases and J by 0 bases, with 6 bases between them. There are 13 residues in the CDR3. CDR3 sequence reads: CASSWESNYGYTF. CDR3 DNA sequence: TGCGCCAGCAGCTGGGAGTCTAACTATGGCTACACCTTC.

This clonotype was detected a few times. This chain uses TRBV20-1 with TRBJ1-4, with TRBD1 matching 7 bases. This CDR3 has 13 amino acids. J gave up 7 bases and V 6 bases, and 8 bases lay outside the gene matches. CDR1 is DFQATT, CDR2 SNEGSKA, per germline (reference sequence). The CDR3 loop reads CSALTGVVEKLFF. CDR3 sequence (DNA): TGCAGTGCCCTTACAGGGGTGGTTGAAAAACTGTTTTTT.

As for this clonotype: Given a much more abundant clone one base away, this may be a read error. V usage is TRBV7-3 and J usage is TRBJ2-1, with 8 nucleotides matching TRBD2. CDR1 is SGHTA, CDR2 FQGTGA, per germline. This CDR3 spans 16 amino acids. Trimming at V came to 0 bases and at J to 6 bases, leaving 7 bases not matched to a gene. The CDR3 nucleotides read TGTGCCAGCAGCTTAACGTTCGGGGGGGATCTCAATGAGCAGTTCTTC. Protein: CASSLTFGGDLNEQFF.

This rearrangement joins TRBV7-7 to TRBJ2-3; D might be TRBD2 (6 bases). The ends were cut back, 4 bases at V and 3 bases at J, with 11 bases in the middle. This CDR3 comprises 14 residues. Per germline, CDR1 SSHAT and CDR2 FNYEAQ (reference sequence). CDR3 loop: CASSSLRETDTQYF. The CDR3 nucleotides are TGTGCCAGCAGCTCGCTACGGGAGACAGATACGCAGTATTTT.

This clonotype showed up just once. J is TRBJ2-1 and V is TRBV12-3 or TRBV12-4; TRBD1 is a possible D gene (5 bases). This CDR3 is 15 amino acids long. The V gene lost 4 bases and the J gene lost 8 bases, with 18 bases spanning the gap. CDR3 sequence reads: CASSSQGSGVYEQFF. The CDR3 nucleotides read TGTGCCAGCAGTTCCCAGGGCTCGGGTGTGTATGAGCAGTTCTTC.

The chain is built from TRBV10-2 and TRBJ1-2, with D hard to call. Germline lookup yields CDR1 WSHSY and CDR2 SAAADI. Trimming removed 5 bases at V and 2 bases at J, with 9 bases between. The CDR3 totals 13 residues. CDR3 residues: CASSKGRNYGYTF. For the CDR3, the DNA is TGCGCCAGCAGTAAAGGCAGGAACTATGGCTACACCTTC.

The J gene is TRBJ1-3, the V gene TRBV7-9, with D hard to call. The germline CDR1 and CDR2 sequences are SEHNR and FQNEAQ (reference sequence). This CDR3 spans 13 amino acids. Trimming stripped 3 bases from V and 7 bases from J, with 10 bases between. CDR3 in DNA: TGTGCCAGCAGCTTTCTGGGAGAGAACACCATATATTTT. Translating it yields CASSFLGENTIYF.

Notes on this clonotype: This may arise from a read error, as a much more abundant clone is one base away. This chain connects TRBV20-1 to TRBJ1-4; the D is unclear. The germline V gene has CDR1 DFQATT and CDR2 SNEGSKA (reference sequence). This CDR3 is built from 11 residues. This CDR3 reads CSARVGEELFF. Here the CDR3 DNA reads TGCAGTGCTAGAGTAGGTGAAGAACTGTTTTTT.

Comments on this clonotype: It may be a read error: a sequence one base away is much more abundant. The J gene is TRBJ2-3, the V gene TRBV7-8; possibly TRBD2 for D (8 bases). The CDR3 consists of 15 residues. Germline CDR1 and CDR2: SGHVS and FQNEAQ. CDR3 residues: CASSPSIAGTETQYF. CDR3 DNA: TGTGCCAGCAGCCCCTCCATAGCGGGGACAGAGACGCAGTATTTT.

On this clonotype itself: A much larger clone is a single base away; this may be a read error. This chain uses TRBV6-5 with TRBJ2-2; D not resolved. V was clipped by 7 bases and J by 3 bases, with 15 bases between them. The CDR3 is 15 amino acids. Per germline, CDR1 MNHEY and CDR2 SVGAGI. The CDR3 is CASTRATVDTGELFF. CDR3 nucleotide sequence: TGTGCCAGCACCCGAGCGACTGTGGACACCGGGGAGCTGTTTTTT.

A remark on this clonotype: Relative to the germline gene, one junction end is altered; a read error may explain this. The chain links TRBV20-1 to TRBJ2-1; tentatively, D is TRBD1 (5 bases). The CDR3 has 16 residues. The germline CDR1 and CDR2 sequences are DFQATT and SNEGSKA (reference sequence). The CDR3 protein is CGATVIETRVYNEQFF. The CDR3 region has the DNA TGCGGTGCCACCGTGATTGAGACCAGGGTCTACAATGAGCAGTTCTTC.